Listed here are 10 T cell receptor beta chains from one sample, sequenced in a study of blood T cell repertoires in COVID-19. Sequenced by immunoSEQ multiplex PCR; TCRdb stores in-frame clones only, minus some. The sample contains approximately 290,000 clones, about nine tenths of which appear only once. The sequencing input was peripheral blood. All receptors come from a woman aged 25-40 years with COVID-19, enrolled during active disease.

This rearrangement joins TRBV9 to TRBJ2-3; a weak D match, TRBD2 (6 bases). The CDR3 has 15 residues. The V gene lost 0 bases and the J gene lost 4 bases, with 12 bases spanning the gap. Germline V gene sequence: CDR1 SGDLS, CDR2 YYNGEE. The CDR3 coding sequence is TGTGCCAGCAGCGTAGATGAGACTAGATCAGATACGCAGTATTTT. Translation: CASSVDETRSDTQYF. The whole variable domain, remainder taken from reference TRBV9 and TRBJ2-3, is DSGVTQTPKHLITATGQRVTLRCSPRSGDLSVYWYQQSLDQGLQFLIQYYNGEERAKGNILERFSAQQFPDLHSELNLSSLELGDSALYFCASSVDETRSDTQYFGPGTRLTVL.

The J gene is TRBJ2-2, the V gene TRBV5-1; no firm D call. The CDR3 spans 17 residues. V gave up 0 bases and J gave up 0 bases, with 12 bases separating them. CDR1 and CDR2 from the germline V gene are SGHRS and YFSETQ. CDR3 sequence: CASSLEARSPNTGELFF. The CDR3, as DNA: TGCGCCAGCAGCTTGGAAGCGCGATCACCGAACACCGGGGAGCTGTTTTTT.

Points on this clone: An end of the junction differs from the germline gene, which may be a read error. V usage is TRBV27 and J usage is TRBJ1-4, with 9 nucleotides matching TRBD1. CDR1 is MNHEY and CDR2 is SMNVEV in the germline V gene (reference sequence). The CDR3 spans 14 residues. CDR3 residues: CASSLTGGEEKLVF. The CDR3, as DNA: TGTGCCAGCAGTTTAACAGGGGGCGAAGAAAAACTGGTTTTT.

The V and J genes are TRBV24-1 and TRBJ2-1; 7 positions agree with TRBD1. Losses at the gene ends were 10 bases for V and 4 bases for J; bases not matched to a gene: 9. This CDR3 contains 14 residues. The germline CDR1 and CDR2 sequences are KGHDR and SFDVKD. The DNA of the CDR3 is TGTGCCACTCGTCGTGGGGACAGATACAATGAGCAGTTCTTC. Translated, it gives CATRRGDRYNEQFF.

This clone was counted once. The V and J genes are TRBV28 and TRBJ1-5; perhaps TRBD1 as D (5 bases). The CDR3 has 15 residues. Trimming took 3 bases from V and 4 from J, leaving 13 bases between them. Looked up from germline, CDR1 is MDHEN and CDR2 is SYDVKM. The CDR3 bases are TGTGCCAGCAGTTTCCCGGGGGTCGGTAATCAGCCCCAGCATTTT. Amino acids: CASSFPGVGNQPQHF.

V is TRBV3-1 (or the pseudogene TRBV3-2) and J is TRBJ2-1, with a tentative D call TRBD2 (6 bases). The CDR3 is made up of 17 amino acids. In germline, CDR1 is LGHDT, CDR2 YNNKEL (reference sequence). The V end was cut by 4 bases, the J end by 2 bases, with 18 bases between. This CDR3 reads CASSPLEAGRTYNEQFF. DNA for the CDR3: TGTGCCAGCAGCCCACTAGAGGCGGGACGGACCTACAATGAGCAGTTCTTC.

The genes are TRBV6-5 and TRBJ2-5, with TRBD2 matching over 9 bases. The trim removed 6 bases at V and 2 bases at J, leaving 7 bases unmatched. The CDR3 runs 15 residues. In germline, CDR1 is MNHEY, CDR2 SVGAGI. CDR3 bases: TGTGCCAGCAGACGATCTAGCGGGGCTCAAGAGACCCAGTACTTC. It yields the protein CASRRSSGAQETQYF.

This chain links TRBV5-6 with TRBJ1-1; 9 bases fit TRBD1. Losses at the gene ends were 4 bases for V and 4 bases for J; bases not matched to a gene: 5. This CDR3 has 14 residues. Germline-derived CDR1 and CDR2 are SGHDT and YYEEEE. The CDR3 protein is CASSEQGASTEAFF. CDR3 nucleotides: TGTGCCAGCAGCGAACAGGGGGCAAGCACTGAAGCTTTCTTT.

The chain combines TRBV10-3 with TRBJ1-2, with TRBD1 as a possible D gene (6 bases). Trimming removed 5 bases at V and 0 bases at J, with 16 bases between. Germline-derived CDR1 and CDR2 are ENHRY and SYGVKD. The CDR3 length is 16 residues. The CDR3 DNA sequence: TGTGCCATCAGTTTCGGACAGACGACAGCTAACTATGGCTACACCTTC. Translation: CAISFGQTTANYGYTF.

The V call is TRBV27, the J call TRBJ2-3; 7 positions agree with TRBD1. This CDR3 spans 15 amino acids. CDR1 and CDR2 from the germline V gene are MNHEY and SMNVEV (reference sequence). V dropped 6 bases and J dropped 0; count of bases not matched to a gene: 6. Written as DNA, the CDR3 is TGTGCCAGCAGCCCTGACAGGGCCAGCACAGATACGCAGTATTTT. Its translation: CASSPDRASTDTQYF.